The present T cell receptor beta chain was sequenced within a study of OX40 agonist ivuxolimab in advanced cancers. Study overall: The patients' treatment was ivuxolimab, an agonistic anti-OX40 (CD134) antibody. Every 2 weeks, patients got intravenous ivuxolimab at one of six dose levels (0.01-10 mg/kg). General study points: More expanded clones were found, on average, in CD8+ than in CD4+ T cells. At 0.1 to 3.0 mg/kg and by week 6, CD4+ and CD8+ T cells in the blood had expanded clonally.

V was cut by 4 bases and J by 3 bases, with 10 bases left in between. In germline, CDR1 is LNHDA, CDR2 SQIVND (reference sequence). The CDR3 is made up of 14 amino acids. In this sample, this clone is large. Antigen: not known. Using immunoSEQ multiplex PCR, the repertoire was profiled, and TCRdb retains in-frame clones only, with some absent. The repertoire has about 48,000 clones, 85% to 90% of them found once; the top ten carry about 9.4%. The sequence derives from an adult with an advanced solid tumor such as melanoma, head and neck, liver or kidney cancer. The sample in question was CD4+ or CD8+ T cells sorted from blood, obtained in a trial of the OX40 agonist ivuxolimab. The V call is TRBV19, the J call TRBJ1-5; no definite D call. CDR3 nucleotides: TGTGCCAGTAGTAAGGGCCCTTTCAATCAGCCCCAGCATTTT. Its translation: CASSKGPFNQPQHF.